The TCR beta chain described here comes from a study of T-cell memory formation after mild COVID-19. Overall study findings and caveats: Clones that shrank (day 15 to 85) were balanced CD4/CD8, whereas later expanders leaned CD4+. Memory cells collected pre-infection included some clones that later responded, suggesting cross-reactive memory joined.

The V gene lost 0 bases and the J gene lost 1 base, with 6 bases spanning the gap. Looked up from germline, CDR1 is MGHRA and CDR2 is YSYEKL. This CDR3 spans 14 amino acids. The table lists this clonotype with a few counts. The target antigen is unknown. 5'RACE primed from the constant segment yielded TCR alpha and TCR beta cDNA libraries bearing sample barcodes and UMIs. TCRdb re-called the 5' RACE reads with MiXCR, one entry per CDR3 protein. The sample has roughly 400,000 distinct CDR3 sequences, less than 25% seen once. This sequence was found in an adult woman who had mild COVID-19 (a few samples of this study predate the infection). Cell type and time point are not known. Specimen: PBMCs or a T cell subset sorted from them (not recorded which). The chain couples TRBV4-1 to TRBJ2-5; no definite D call. The CDR3 sequence is CASSQDPSQETQYF. DNA for the CDR3: TGCGCCAGCAGCCAAGACCCAAGCCAAGAGACCCAGTACTTC.